This T cell receptor (beta chain) was identified during a study of blood T cell repertoires in COVID-19. The overall study: Researchers got acute and convalescent COVID-19 samples from the United States, Italy and Spain. PBMCs, B-cell-depleted T cells, or T cells provided the cDNA or gDNA that made up the material.

V lost 1 base and J lost 10, with 17 bases in between. The CDR3 has 15 amino acids. Germline V lookup: CDR1 SEHNR, CDR2 FQNEAQ (reference sequence). In the source study's methods: Researchers report that nucleated cell counts were estimated from reference gene primer amplification. This table comes from immunoSEQ multiplex PCR, and its TCRdb copy is limited to in-frame clones, with some not included. The V and J calls and clone size come from that table; D and trimming were worked out from the DNA. Of 85,000 to 130,000 clones listed, over 55% are singletons. The sample was peripheral blood. V gene TRBV7-9 combines with J gene TRBJ2-1; no clear D. The clonotype originates from a human donor with acute or convalescent COVID-19. The donor label of this sample is uncertain. This chain's CDR3 is CASSLGNGLSEEQFF. Here the CDR3 DNA reads TGTGCCAGCAGCTTAGGAAACGGGTTGTCGGAAGAGCAGTTCTTC.